The T cell receptor beta chain under discussion was sequenced for a study of T-cell memory formation after mild COVID-19. Notes on the study in general: Clones that contracted from day 15 to 85 were balanced CD4/CD8, while later expanders leaned CD4+. Memory cells collected pre-infection included some clones that later responded, suggesting cross-reactive memory joined.

From 5'RACE with constant-segment primers came TCR alpha and TCR beta cDNA libraries that carried sample barcodes and UMIs. From the 5' RACE reads, TCRdb called clonotypes with MiXCR, one entry per CDR3 protein. Of a few hundred thousand distinct CDR3 sequences in the sample, 20% to 25% were seen once. Trimming took 2 bases from V and 0 from J; bases not matched to a gene: 4. The CDR3 is 16 amino acids. The V gene's germline CDR1 is SEHNR and CDR2 FQNEAQ (reference sequence). This clonotype has just a few counts. Its antigen is undetermined. This sequence originates from an adult woman who had mild COVID-19 (a few samples of this study predate the infection). Cell type and time point are not known. V usage is TRBV7-9 and J usage is TRBJ2-7, with 10 bases fitting TRBD2. The specimen was PBMCs or a T cell subset sorted from them (not recorded which). CDR3 nucleotides: TGTGCCAGCAGCTTAACCGGGACTAGCGTCTCCTACGAGCAGTACTTC. It specifies CASSLTGTSVSYEQYF.